Shown below are 30 T cell receptor beta chains from a single sample sequenced in a study of blood T cell repertoires in COVID-19. Method: immunoSEQ multiplex PCR; TCRdb's copy keeps in-frame clones and lacks some. The profile shows about 91,000 clones, 75% to 85% of them singletons. The specimen was peripheral blood. These receptor sequences come from a man between 65 and 85 years old with acute or convalescent COVID-19.

The chain combines TRBV7-9 with TRBJ1-6; TRBD1 matches 8 bases. The V segment lost 5 bases and the J segment 9 bases; nucleotides outside the gene matches: 9. The CDR3 sequence is 15 residues long. Per the germline V gene, CDR1 is SEHNR and CDR2 is FQNEAQ (reference sequence). This CDR3 reads CASSPPTGVGSPLHF. CDR3 in DNA: TGTGCCAGCAGCCCGCCGACAGGGGTGGGTTCACCCCTCCACTTT.

The chain recombines TRBV24-1 with TRBJ2-1; D is possibly TRBD2 (5 bases). The CDR3 runs to 15 residues. The germline CDR1 and CDR2 sequences are KGHDR and SFDVKD. Trimming shortened V by 3 bases and J by 9 bases, and 17 bases separated the two germline ends. CDR3 DNA sequence: TGTGCCACCAGTGATACTAGGTCCTCGGGGAGTGAGCAGTTCTTC. As protein: CATSDTRSSGSEQFF.

This chain links TRBV28 with TRBJ1-1, with a possible D match to TRBD1 (5 bases). The CDR3 loop spans 12 amino acids. Germline assignment: CDR1 MDHEN and CDR2 SYDVKM. V lost 2 bases to trimming and J lost 11 bases, with 12 bases between them. CDR3 nucleotide sequence: TGTGCCAGCAGTTTAAACAGGCAACCGGCTTTCTTT. Translated: CASSLNRQPAFF.

The chain uses TRBV4-2 and TRBJ2-7, with TRBD1 matching over 9 bases. CDR1 LGHNA and CDR2 YNFKEQ come from the germline V gene. The trim removed 1 base at V and 2 bases at J, leaving 15 bases unmatched. The CDR3 sequence is 19 residues long. The DNA for the CDR3 is TGTGCCAGCAGCCAAGGTCTTAACGCTGACAGGGGGGCGACCTACGAGCAGTACTTC. Residues: CASSQGLNADRGATYEQYF.

The chain has TRBV28 and TRBJ2-1; TRBD1 agrees at 7 bases. The germline gives CDR1 MDHEN, CDR2 SYDVKM. This CDR3 is built from 14 residues. V lost 6 bases and J lost 5; bases outside the gene matches: 7. The DNA for the CDR3 is TGTGCCAGCAGAGCGAGGGGGCTCCACAATGAGCAGTTCTTC. It yields the protein CASRARGLHNEQFF. The complete variable domain, with remaining parts taken from reference TRBV28 and TRBJ2-1, reads DVKVTQSSRYLVKRTGEKVFLECVQDMDHENMFWYRQDPGLGLRLIYFSYDVKMKEKGDIPEGYSVSREKKERFSLILESASTNQTSMYLCASRARGLHNEQFFGPGTRLTVL.

This CDR3 reads CASTPTSGSEQYF. Written as DNA, the CDR3 is TGTGCCAGCACCCCGACTAGCGGAAGCGAGCAGTACTTC. This chain joins TRBV2 and TRBJ2-7; the match to TRBD2 covers 9 bases. The length of the CDR3 is 13 residues. The J segment lost 6 bases and the V segment lost 7 bases, leaving 7 bases of the junction unmatched. CDR1 is SNHLY, CDR2 FYNNEI, per germline.

The gene calls are TRBV5-1 and TRBJ2-2, with D perhaps TRBD1 (5 bases). The CDR3 spans 14 residues. The germline CDR1 and CDR2 sequences are SGHRS and YFSETQ. V dropped 0 bases and J dropped 5 bases, with 8 bases sitting between them. The CDR3 DNA sequence: TGCGCCAGCAGCTTGGCAGGGCGGACCGGGGAGCTGTTTTTT. This codes for CASSLAGRTGELFF.

Here the CDR3 reads CASTIPQGWQPQHF. The CDR3 DNA reads as TGTGCCAGCACTATCCCCCAGGGCTGGCAGCCCCAGCATTTT. The rearrangement joins TRBV28 to TRBJ1-5, with a weak D call TRBD1 (5 bases). This CDR3 region has 14 residues. Germline V gives CDR1 MDHEN, CDR2 SYDVKM. V was trimmed by 7 bases and J by 7 bases, leaving 17 bases between them.

V gene TRBV27 combines with J gene TRBJ1-2, with D possibly matching TRBD1 (6 bases). From germline, CDR1 is MNHEY and CDR2 SMNVEV (reference sequence). V shed 4 bases and J shed 3 bases, with 12 bases lying between them. This CDR3 is 14 amino acids long. The CDR3 DNA reads TGTGCCAGCAGTTCCTACAGGGTAGACTATGGCTACACCTTC. Its translation: CASSSYRVDYGYTF.

This chain joins TRBV12-5 and TRBJ2-1; 13 bases fit TRBD2. The CDR3 sequence is 18 residues long. V dropped 7 bases and J dropped 4; count of bases not matched to a gene: 13. From germline, CDR1 is LGHNT and CDR2 FRNRAP. As DNA, the CDR3 is TGTGCTAGTGCCCCGAGCCAGGGACTAGCGGGACGGTACAATGAGCAGTTCTTC. This translates into CASAPSQGLAGRYNEQFF.

The rearrangement uses TRBV9 and TRBJ2-3, with a tentative D call TRBD2 (6 bases). V lost 2 bases, J lost 2 bases, and 9 bases lay in between. The CDR3 totals 14 residues. Per the germline V gene, CDR1 is SGDLS and CDR2 is YYNGEE. CDR3 sequence reads: CASSVGDFTDTQYF. CDR3 in DNA: TGTGCCAGCAGCGTGGGGGACTTCACAGATACGCAGTATTTT.

The chain couples TRBV3-1 (or the pseudogene TRBV3-2) to TRBJ1-1, with D perhaps TRBD1 (5 bases). Trimming stripped 1 base from V and 3 bases from J, with 12 bases between. Germline V gene sequence: CDR1 LGHDT, CDR2 YNNKEL (reference sequence). The CDR3 sequence is 15 residues long. The CDR3: CASSQGSRVDTEAFF. CDR3 bases: TGTGCCAGCAGCCAAGGCTCCAGGGTAGACACTGAAGCTTTCTTT.

The gene calls are TRBV10-3 and TRBJ2-7; perhaps TRBD2 as D (6 bases). Trimming removed 6 bases at V and 1 base at J, with 16 bases between. There are 15 residues in the CDR3. Germline CDR1 reads ENHRY; CDR2 reads SYGVKD. The CDR3: CAISELLATSYEQYF. CDR3 nucleotide sequence: TGTGCCATCAGCGAATTACTAGCAACGTCCTACGAGCAGTACTTC.

This rearrangement joins TRBV7-2 to TRBJ2-1; possible D gene TRBD1, 5 bases. CDR3 length equals 16 residues. The V gene lost 0 bases and the J gene lost 4 bases, with 13 bases spanning the gap. Germline CDR1 is SGHTA and CDR2 is FQGNSA. The CDR3 here is CASSLALTVGYNEQFF. CDR3 nucleotides: TGTGCCAGCAGCTTAGCACTGACAGTTGGGTACAATGAGCAGTTCTTC.

The rearrangement uses TRBV19 and TRBJ1-2, with TRBD1 as a possible D gene (6 bases). This CDR3 has 12 amino acids. CDR1 LNHDA and CDR2 SQIVND come from the germline V gene (reference sequence). CDR3 nucleotides: TGTGACTGGGACACCAAGAGGTATGGCTACACCTTC. Residues: CDWDTKRYGYTF.

This sequence joins TRBV19 and TRBJ1-5, with 10 bases lining up with TRBD1. Trimming removed 3 bases from V and 7 bases from J; junction bases left unmatched: 9. The CDR3 runs 16 residues. The germline V gene has CDR1 LNHDA and CDR2 SQIVND (reference sequence). CDR3 in DNA: TGTGCCAGTAGTATTTCCCGGGACAGGGGAGTGCAGCCCCAGCATTTT. Translated, it gives CASSISRDRGVQPQHF.

J is TRBJ2-1 and V is TRBV24-1; a weak D match, TRBD1 (5 bases). This CDR3 region has 14 residues. Trimming took 9 bases from V and 4 from J, leaving 15 bases between them. Germline V CDR1 and CDR2: KGHDR, SFDVKD. This chain's CDR3 is CATAGSGRYNEQFF. CDR3 nucleotide sequence: TGTGCCACCGCAGGGTCAGGGCGATACAATGAGCAGTTCTTC.

The J gene is TRBJ2-4, the V gene TRBV4-3, with TRBD1 identical over 8 bases. The CDR3 spans 19 residues. The J segment lost 2 bases and the V segment lost 0 bases, leaving 12 bases of the junction unmatched. Germline CDR1 reads LGHNA; CDR2 reads YSLEER. CDR3 amino acids: CASSQDWGQGALSKNIQYF. The DNA of the CDR3 is TGCGCCAGCAGCCAAGATTGGGGCCAGGGGGCGCTGTCCAAAAACATTCAGTACTTC.

The chain carries TRBV19 and TRBJ2-2; 9 bases align to TRBD2. J gave up 4 bases and V 3 bases, and 3 bases lay outside the gene matches. This CDR3 has 15 residues. Germline lookup yields CDR1 LNHDA and CDR2 SQIVND (reference sequence). The CDR3 DNA is TGTGCCAGTAGTATCCTGACTAGCGGCACCGGGGAGCTGTTTTTT. Translating it yields CASSILTSGTGELFF.

V is TRBV5-4 and J is TRBJ2-3; TRBD2 matches 13 bases. After removal of 4 bases from V and 0 bases from J, the junction contained 11 bases not matched to a gene. Germline V lookup: CDR1 SGHNT, CDR2 YYREEE (reference sequence). The CDR3 runs 19 residues. Here the CDR3 reads CASSDGLAGAFVSTDTQYF. DNA of the CDR3: TGTGCCAGCAGCGACGGACTAGCGGGAGCCTTTGTTAGCACAGATACGCAGTATTTT.

The chain carries TRBV5-4 and TRBJ2-1; 8 positions agree with TRBD1. V was pared by 4 bases and J by 6 bases, with 9 bases of the junction left unmatched. The CDR3 totals 15 residues. Germline CDR1 SGHNT, CDR2 YYREEE (reference sequence). CDR3 nucleotide sequence: TGTGCCAGCAGCCCGACAGGGGTCCGTCGCAATGAGCAGTTCTTC. It specifies CASSPTGVRRNEQFF.

The chain couples TRBV14 to TRBJ1-6, with 7 bases lining up with TRBD1. The CDR3 is 15 amino acids. Germline V gives CDR1 SGHDN, CDR2 FVKESK. J gave up 9 bases and V 4 bases, and 9 bases lay outside the gene matches. CDR3 sequence (DNA): TGTGCCAGCAGCCGCCTACAGGGGAATGTTTCACCCCTCCACTTT. This encodes CASSRLQGNVSPLHF.

The V call is TRBV6-1, the J call TRBJ2-2, with TRBD2 matching over 10 bases. The CDR3 sequence is 16 residues long. V was pared by 4 bases and J by 4 bases, with 6 bases of the junction left unmatched. In germline, CDR1 is MNHNS, CDR2 SASEGT. CDR3 protein: CASSVASGGPTGELFF. The CDR3 region has the DNA TGTGCCAGCAGTGTGGCTAGCGGGGGTCCCACCGGGGAGCTGTTTTTT.

CDR3 DNA sequence: TGTGCCTGGAGTCTTCACAGGACCGGGGAGCTGTTTTTT. Translated, it gives CAWSLHRTGELFF. This chain connects TRBV30 to TRBJ2-2, with D possibly being TRBD1 (5 bases). Looked up from germline, CDR1 is GTSNPN and CDR2 is SVGIG (reference sequence). V shed 2 bases and J shed 5 bases, with 9 bases lying between them. The CDR3 has 13 amino acids. The full variable domain, in which reference TRBV30 and TRBJ2-2 provide the parts outside the CDR3, is SQTIHQWPATLVQPVGSPLSLECTVEGTSNPNLYWYRQAAGRGLQLLFYSVGIGQISSEVPQNLSASRPQDRQFILSSKKLLLSDSGFYLCAWSLHRTGELFFGEGSRLTVL.

The rearrangement links TRBV28 to TRBJ2-1; 9 positions match TRBD2. Germline CDR1 is MDHEN and CDR2 is SYDVKM. V dropped 4 bases and J dropped 7; count of bases not matched to a gene: 14. This CDR3 has 17 residues. DNA for the CDR3: TGTGCCAGCAGTTGGGTAGCGGGAGTCAATCCGGGGAATGAGCAGTTCTTC. As protein: CASSWVAGVNPGNEQFF.

The chain is built from TRBV5-4 and TRBJ2-1; D is unclear. Per the germline V gene, CDR1 is SGHNT and CDR2 is YYREEE (reference sequence). The CDR3 loop spans 13 amino acids. Trimming cost V 1 base and J 3 bases, with 5 bases left between them. The CDR3 spells CASSLNSYNEQFF. CDR3 coding DNA: TGTGCCAGCAGCTTGAACAGCTACAATGAGCAGTTCTTC.

This chain joins TRBV24-1 and TRBJ2-1; 10 bases are a match to TRBD2. The CDR3 sequence is 16 residues long. CDR1 is KGHDR and CDR2 is SFDVKD in the germline V gene. With V trimmed by 6 bases and J by 0 bases, 4 bases remained unmatched. CDR3 nucleotide sequence: TGTGCCACCAGTCACCCTAGCGGGAGCTCCTACAATGAGCAGTTCTTC. Its protein is CATSHPSGSSYNEQFF.

This clone showed up just a few times. This chain's CDR3 is CASSYLGSAFF. In DNA, the CDR3 is TGTGCCAGCAGTTACCTGGGCTCCGCTTTCTTT. V usage is TRBV6-5 and J usage is TRBJ1-1; D remains ambiguous. The CDR3 sequence is 11 residues long. Per the germline V gene, CDR1 is MNHEY and CDR2 is SVGAGI. V lost 2 bases and J 11 bases, leaving 9 bases between the germline ends.

The chain carries TRBV19 and TRBJ2-7, with D tentatively TRBD2 (6 bases). The germline V and J ends were trimmed by 0 bases and 5 bases, with 8 bases remaining between them. Looked up from germline, CDR1 is LNHDA and CDR2 is SQIVND (reference sequence). The CDR3 extends over 13 amino acids. The CDR3 DNA is TGTGCCAGTAGTATAGATGGAGGGGACGAGCAGTACTTC. It is translated as CASSIDGGDEQYF.

The chain recombines TRBV7-6 with TRBJ2-1; D gene unclear. Germline V lookup: CDR1 SGHVS, CDR2 FNYEAQ. V lost 3 bases and J 5 bases, leaving 11 bases between the germline ends. The CDR3 is 14 residues long. CDR3 nucleotides: TGTGCCAGCAGCTTCCAGGCCCTTAACAATGAGCAGTTCTTC. This translates into CASSFQALNNEQFF. Variable domain in full (rest from reference TRBV7-6 and TRBJ2-1): GAGVSQSPRYKVTKRGQDVALRCDPISGHVSLYWYRQALGQGPEFLTYFNYEAQQDKSGLPNDRFSAERPEGSISTLTIQRTEQRDSAMYRCASSFQALNNEQFFGPGTRLTVL.